This T cell receptor beta chain came from a study of cytomegalovirus exposure and HLA in healthy donors. This clone was detected only a few times. The antigen is unknown. Trimming pared 4 bases from V and 0 bases from J, leaving 11 bases between. The CDR3 covers 15 residues. Germline assignment: CDR1 SGHTS and CDR2 YDEGEE. A multiplex PCR was run with 60 Vbeta primers and 13 Jbeta primers. Profiled with immunoSEQ multiplex PCR; TCRdb holds only in-frame clones, not every one. The table records some 180,000 clones, roughly 13% of them present only once. Broader study findings: Reports indicated that the classifier achieved high specificity and sensitivity in diagnosing cytomegalovirus status. Likely technical artifact: a cluster of highly shared sequence variants.

The V gene is TRBV5-8, the J gene TRBJ1-5; D call uncertain. The sample consisted of PBMCs. The clonotype originates from a man aged 45-60 years in good health and CMV-seropositive. The CDR3 loop reads CASSPHSGSNQPQHF. In nucleotides, the CDR3 is TGTGCCAGCAGCCCCCATTCGGGTAGCAATCAGCCCCAGCATTTT.